The 9 T cell receptor beta chains below were found in one sample sequenced in a study of shared clonotypes between healthy human individuals. Method: immunoSEQ multiplex PCR; TCRdb's copy keeps in-frame clones and lacks some. The sample has approximately 2,000,000 clones, under 95% seen once. The material sequenced was naive CD4+ T cells from PBMCs. Subset indicated: CD45RA+ positively selected. These receptors were taken from a man aged 18 to 30 in good health. Some clones in this sample may be carry-over from other donors' samples.

The count of this clone is one. Other DNA sequences in the sample encode the same CDR3. This chain links TRBV28 with TRBJ2-7, with TRBD2 matching 10 bases. Trimming at V came to 3 bases and at J to 4 bases, leaving 6 bases not matched to a gene. CDR1 and CDR2 from the germline V gene are MDHEN and SYDVKM. The CDR3 has 15 residues. CDR3 in DNA: TGTGCCAGCAGTTTGCCCGGGACTAGCGCGTACGAGCAGTACTTC. This sequence encodes CASSLPGTSAYEQYF. Supplemented by reference TRBV28 and TRBJ2-7, the full variable domain reads DVKVTQSSRYLVKRTGEKVFLECVQDMDHENMFWYRQDPGLGLRLIYFSYDVKMKEKGDIPEGYSVSREKKERFSLILESASTNQTSMYLCASSLPGTSAYEQYFGPGTRLTVT.

This clone appeared once. The chain carries TRBV28 and TRBJ1-3; unclear D gene. CDR3 length: 15 amino acids. Trimming pared 7 bases from V and 1 base from J, leaving 14 bases between. Germline V gene lookup returns CDR1 MDHEN and CDR2 SYDVKM. CDR3 protein: CASNVPGRSGNTIYF. CDR3 in DNA: TGTGCCAGCAACGTACCGGGGAGGTCTGGAAACACCATATATTTT.

This chain connects TRBV5-1 to TRBJ2-7, with TRBD2 matching over 11 bases. The CDR3 consists of 14 residues. V was clipped by 7 bases and J by 6 bases; unmatched bases: 9. Germline V gives CDR1 SGHRS, CDR2 YFSETQ. The DNA for the CDR3 is TGCGCCAGCTCACCGGGACTAGCGGTATCCGAGCAGTACTTC. This codes for CASSPGLAVSEQYF.

The V gene is TRBV28, the J gene TRBJ2-3; possible D gene TRBD1, 6 bases. The CDR3 sequence is 15 residues long. V lost 5 bases to trimming and J lost 4 bases, with 16 bases between them. Looked up from germline, CDR1 is MDHEN and CDR2 is SYDVKM. The CDR3 loop is CASSDSGTSSDTQYF. For the CDR3, the DNA is TGTGCCAGCAGTGACTCCGGGACATCATCAGATACGCAGTATTTT.

Worth noting for this clone: The sample holds other DNA sequences that translate to the same CDR3. In DNA form, the CDR3 reads TGTGCCACCTCACCGAGGGGAGAGACCCAGTACTTC. Protein sequence: CATSPRGETQYF. V gene TRBV15 combines with J gene TRBJ2-5; D could derive from TRBD1 or TRBD2 (5 bases each). Germline V gene lookup returns CDR1 LNHNV and CDR2 YYDKDF (reference sequence). The CDR3 is 12 residues long. V lost 8 bases to trimming and J lost 4 bases, with 11 bases between them.

The chain combines TRBV5-1 with TRBJ1-4; the D is unclear. Germline CDR1 is SGHRS and CDR2 is YFSETQ. V lost 4 bases and J 3 bases, leaving 13 bases between the germline ends. This CDR3 comprises 15 residues. CDR3 protein: CASSLDVMPNEKLFF. The CDR3 nucleotides are TGCGCCAGCAGCCTGGACGTCATGCCTAATGAAAAACTGTTTTTT.

Worth noting for this clone: Other DNA variants within this sample encode the same CDR3. The genes are TRBV27 and TRBJ1-1; D possibly corresponds to TRBD1 (5 bases). V dropped 6 bases and J dropped 1 base, with 12 bases sitting between them. This CDR3 is built from 14 residues. The germline V gene encodes CDR1 MNHEY and CDR2 SMNVEV (reference sequence). CDR3: CASRRDRGNTEAFF. The CDR3, as DNA: TGTGCCAGCAGACGGGACCGTGGGAACACTGAAGCTTTCTTT.

The J gene is TRBJ2-3, the V gene TRBV28, with D unresolved. Germline loops: CDR1 MDHEN, CDR2 SYDVKM. V was clipped by 11 bases and J by 8 bases, with 8 bases between them. The CDR3 is 9 residues long. For the CDR3, the DNA is TGTGCCCACTCTGGTACGCAGTATTTT. This encodes CAHSGTQYF.

On this clone itself: Other nucleotide sequences from this sample produce the same CDR3. The rearrangement links TRBV5-1 to TRBJ2-1, with 9 bases aligning to TRBD2. V lost 0 bases, J lost 2 bases, and 3 bases stayed unmatched. The germline V gene has CDR1 SGHRS and CDR2 YFSETQ. The CDR3 has 16 amino acids. This CDR3 reads CASSLVLAGPYNEQFF. CDR3 DNA sequence: TGCGCCAGCAGCTTGGTACTAGCGGGTCCCTACAATGAGCAGTTCTTC.